This T cell receptor beta chain was obtained from a study of cytomegalovirus exposure and HLA in healthy donors. Study results and limitations: An analysis that came later showed most CMV-associated TCR beta chains appearing HLA-restricted. The authors reported that TCR beta sequences could predict HLA-A and HLA-B alleles. These predictions were accurate for most subjects in the first cohort. Certain sequence variants were highly shared and formed a cluster, and this cluster was likely a sequencing artifact.

Note on this clone: Antigen specificity is unknown.

Germline CDR1 is KGHSH and CDR2 is LQKENI. The V and J ends lost 3 bases and 10 bases, in that order; junction bases with no gene match: 13. The CDR3 sequence is 16 residues long. Vbeta (60) and Jbeta (13) primers were used in the PCR. TCRdb keeps only in-frame clones here, not all; method: immunoSEQ multiplex PCR. Here the sample table reports 60,000 to 90,000 clones. This chain connects TRBV18 to TRBJ2-1, with TRBD2 matching 9 bases. Sample: PBMCs. The sequence derives from a woman between 40 and 50 years old in good health and CMV-seropositive. The DNA for the CDR3 is TGTGCCAGCTCACCCCCCTCCGGCGGGGGGGCCCAGGAGCAGTTCTTC. Protein sequence: CASSPPSGGGAQEQFF.